This T cell receptor (beta chain) was documented in a study of beta chain features in type 1 diabetes. Study summary: There was similarity between patients and healthy donors in age, gender and cell yields.

Overall study results and limits: The analysis here could not establish whether HLA type shapes TCRB rearrangement. An over-representation of cells with high TCR expression could result from cDNA sequencing.

CD45RO/CCR7/CD25/CD127/CD95/CD27 staining was used to isolate CD4+ naive, central memory, regulatory and stem cell-like memory cells by sorting. Reverse transcription of all isolated RNA meant that expressed TCRB transcripts were sequenced. TCRdb's table, derived via immunoSEQ multiplex PCR, lists solely in-frame clones and lacks some. Among hundreds of thousands of clones, over 65% were seen once, and the ten largest hold approximately 0.053%. V gave up 5 bases and J gave up 3 bases, with 15 bases separating them. The CDR3 runs to 15 residues. Germline V gives CDR1 SGHTA, CDR2 FQGNSA. Notes on this clone: Its cognate antigen is unknown.

The chain has TRBV7-2 and TRBJ2-3, with D tentatively TRBD1 or TRBD2 (5 bases each). Sequencing was carried out using naive CD4+ T cells from blood. This receptor was obtained from a man aged 25 to 40 in good health. The CDR3 nucleotides read TGTGCCAGCAGCCGGCCGGGACCCACTACAGATACGCAGTATTTT. Translated: CASSRPGPTTDTQYF.